This entry features one TCR beta chain sequence. Its antigen is unknown. These data originate in a study of neurological immune-mediated disorders. The time point denotes: longitudinal time-point 2. The unsorted libraries were generated from a total of 2 million PBMCs, which had been stored in RNAlater at -80 C. Study results and caveats: The study found no CDR3 amino acid sequences shared by expanded clones across subjects, suggesting private repertoires in all groups. The greatest degree of TCR clonal expansion was observed in HTLV-1-associated myelopathy, with the lowest in multiple sclerosis, below that of healthy controls.

From 15-18 subjects, each sequencing run yielded over 160 million TCR-beta sequences. Via MiXCR, TCRdb re-called the 5' RACE reads, giving one row per CDR3 protein. This sample carries some 49,000 distinct CDR3 sequences, around 13% of them seen once, and the ten largest clones take 4.5%. Looked up from germline, CDR1 is MDHEN and CDR2 is SYDVKM. The V gene lost 5 bases and the J gene lost 5 bases, with 19 bases spanning the gap. The CDR3 runs 15 residues. The TCR sequence derives from a male donor with HTLV-1-associated myelopathy (HAM/TSP). Source material: PBMCs. The gene calls are TRBV28 and TRBJ2-7; TRBD1 might be the D (5 bases). The DNA for the CDR3 is TGTGCCAGCAGTCCCCAGACAGTGTCCAGGCACGAGCAGTACTTC. This translates into CASSPQTVSRHEQYF.